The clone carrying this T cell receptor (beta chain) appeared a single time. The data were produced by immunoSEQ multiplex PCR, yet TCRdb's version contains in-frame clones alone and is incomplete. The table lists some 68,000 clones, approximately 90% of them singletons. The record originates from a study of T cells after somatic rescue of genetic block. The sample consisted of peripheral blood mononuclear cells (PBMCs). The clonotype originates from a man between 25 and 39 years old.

CDR3 DNA: TGCAGCGTTGATGGACAGGGAGACACTGAAGCTTTCTTT. It is translated as CSVDGQGDTEAFF. The rearrangement uses TRBV29-1 and TRBJ1-1; 8 bases are a match to TRBD1. Unmatched junction bases numbered 3, after V lost 3 bases and J lost 3 bases. Germline lookup yields CDR1 SQVTM and CDR2 ANQGSEA. CDR3 length: 13 amino acids.